The rows below give T cell receptor beta chains drawn from one sample of a study of control samples from healthy donors and cancer patients. Profiling relied on immunoSEQ multiplex PCR, and the TCRdb table lists in-frame clones only, not all of them. The table has about 86,000 clones, just over 90% seen once. Sequencing input: blood. These receptors all stem from a young woman in good health. CDR3s include the opening cysteine and the closing phenylalanine or tryptophan. A D gene is named only where the DNA matches it firmly. Not every row has a clone size; where given, it reads once, few, many or a size class.

V gene	clone size	D gene	CDR3 length	J gene	CDR3 protein	CDR3 DNA
TRBV10-1	.	.	15	TRBJ2-4	CASSPSEGTKNIQYF	TGCGCCAGCAGCCCCTCTGAGGGAACCAAAAACATTCAGTACTTC
TRBV6-1	.	.	11	TRBJ2-1	CASRLGVVQFF	TGTGCCAGCCGATTAGGGGTAGTTCAGTTCTTC
TRBV14	.	.	14	TRBJ2-7	CASSPARESYEQYF	TGTGCCAGCAGCCCAGCCCGGGAGTCCTACGAGCAGTACTTC
TRBV19	.	TRBD1	14	TRBJ2-5	CASSLGQVAETQYF	TGTGCCAGTAGCCTGGGACAGGTCGCAGAGACCCAGTACTTC
TRBV27	.	.	17	TRBJ1-3	CASSLVPPGQSGNTIYF	TGTGCCAGCAGTTTAGTCCCCCCTGGACAGTCTGGAAACACCATATATTTT
TRBV7-6	.	TRBD2	17	TRBJ2-2	CASSRTSGETNTGELFF	TGTGCCAGCAGCCGAACTAGCGGGGAAACGAACACCGGGGAGCTGTTTTTT
TRBV4-1	.	.	15	TRBJ1-2	CASSQEWGSGYGYTF	TGCGCCAGCAGCCAAGAGTGGGGGAGCGGCTATGGCTACACCTTC
TRBV14	.	.	14	TRBJ1-1	CASSQDLRGTEAFF	TGTGCCAGCAGCCAAGATCTTCGGGGGACTGAAGCTTTCTTT
TRBV10-3	.	.	12	TRBJ1-1	CAISGVNTEAFF	TGTGCCATTTCAGGGGTGAACACTGAAGCTTTCTTT
TRBV3-1/TRBV3-2	.	TRBD1	18	TRBJ1-3	CASSQDFPGTGVGNTIYF	TGTGCCAGCAGCCAAGATTTCCCGGGGACAGGGGTCGGAAACACCATATATTTT
TRBV4-1	.	.	15	TRBJ1-6	CASSQGAGMKSPLHF	TGCGCCAGCAGCCAAGGAGCAGGGATGAAATCACCCCTCCACTTT
TRBV28	.	TRBD1	18	TRBJ2-1	CASSFPIEGQGAIYEQFF	TGTGCCAGCAGTTTTCCCATTGAGGGACAGGGGGCTATTTATGAGCAGTTCTTC
TRBV5-1	.	TRBD1	15	TRBJ1-2	CASSWGQGANYGYTF	TGCGCCAGCAGCTGGGGACAGGGGGCGAACTATGGCTACACCTTC
TRBV11-3	.	.	14	TRBJ1-2	CASSPGQHNYGYTF	TGTGCCAGCAGCCCAGGCCAACACAACTATGGCTACACCTTC
TRBV10-3	.	.	12	TRBJ2-1	CAIRESYNEQFF	TGTGCCATCAGGGAGTCCTACAATGAGCAGTTCTTC
TRBV5-1	.	.	15	TRBJ1-5	CASRWGGDSNQPQHF	TGCGCCAGCAGATGGGGAGGGGATAGCAATCAGCCCCAGCATTTT
TRBV2	.	.	12	TRBJ2-3	CATRDAADTQYF	TGTGCCACCAGGGACGCCGCCGATACGCAGTATTTT
TRBV3-1/TRBV3-2	.	.	13	TRBJ1-1	CASSHLRNTEAFF	TGTGCCAGCAGCCATCTTAGGAACACTGAAGCTTTCTTT
TRBV15	.	.	16	TRBJ1-5	CATSRGSDSHNQPQHF	TGTGCCACCAGCAGAGGAAGCGACAGCCACAATCAGCCCCAGCATTTT
TRBV24-1	.	.	17	TRBJ2-3	CATSDLSSGRGWSAQYF	TGTGCCACCAGTGATTTGTCTTCGGGAAGGGGGTGGTCGGCGCAGTATTTT
TRBV2	few	TRBD2	15	TRBJ2-1	CASSPLAGPINEQFF	TGTGCCAGCAGTCCACTAGCGGGACCAATCAATGAGCAGTTCTTC
TRBV7-3	.	TRBD1	16	TRBJ2-1	CASSLKGTVTYNEQFF	TGTGCCAGCAGCTTAAAAGGGACAGTGACCTACAATGAGCAGTTCTTC
TRBV18	.	.	13	TRBJ1-1	CASSRGQGTEAFF	TGTGCCAGCTCACGGGGGCAGGGAACTGAAGCTTTCTTT
TRBV4-1	.	.	15	TRBJ1-2	CASSQEEGQNYGYTF	TGCGCCAGCAGCCAAGAGGAGGGCCAGAACTATGGCTACACCTTC
TRBV13	.	.	12	TRBJ1-1	CASSSPGVEAFF	TGTGCCAGCAGCTCCCCGGGGGTGGAAGCTTTCTTT
TRBV6-6	.	TRBD1	14	TRBJ1-4	CASRGRTGDEKLFF	TGTGCCAGCAGGGGGAGGACAGGCGATGAAAAACTGTTTTTT
TRBV28	.	TRBD1	15	TRBJ2-7	CASTTTGTGGGEQYF	TGTGCCAGCACCACGACCGGGACAGGGGGCGGGGAGCAGTACTTC
TRBV5-1	once	.	13	TRBJ2-1	CASRDSPNNEQFF	TGCGCCAGCAGGGACAGCCCAAACAATGAGCAGTTCTTC